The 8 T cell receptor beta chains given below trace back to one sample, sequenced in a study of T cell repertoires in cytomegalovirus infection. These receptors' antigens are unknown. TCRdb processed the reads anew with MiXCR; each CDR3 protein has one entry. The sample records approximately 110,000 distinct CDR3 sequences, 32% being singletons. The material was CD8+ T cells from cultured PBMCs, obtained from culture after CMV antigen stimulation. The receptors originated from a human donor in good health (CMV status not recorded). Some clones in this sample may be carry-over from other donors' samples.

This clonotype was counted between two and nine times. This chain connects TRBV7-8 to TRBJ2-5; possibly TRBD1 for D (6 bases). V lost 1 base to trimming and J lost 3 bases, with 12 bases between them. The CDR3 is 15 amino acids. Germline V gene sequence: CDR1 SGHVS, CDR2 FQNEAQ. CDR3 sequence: CASSLDTGPEETQYF. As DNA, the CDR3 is TGTGCCAGCAGCTTAGACACAGGGCCGGAAGAGACCCAGTACTTC. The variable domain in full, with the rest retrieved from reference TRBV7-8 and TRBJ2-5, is GAGVSQSPRYKVAKRGQDVALRCDPISGHVSLFWYQQALGQGPEFLTYFQNEAQLDKSGLPSDRFFAERPEGSVSTLKIQRTQQEDSAVYLCASSLDTGPEETQYFGPGTRLLVL.

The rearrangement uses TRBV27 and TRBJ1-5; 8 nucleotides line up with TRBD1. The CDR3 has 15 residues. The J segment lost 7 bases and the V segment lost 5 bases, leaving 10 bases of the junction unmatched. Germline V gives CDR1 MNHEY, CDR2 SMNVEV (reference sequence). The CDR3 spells CASSPFDRGGQPQHF. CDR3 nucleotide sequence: TGTGCCAGCAGTCCGTTCGACAGGGGAGGCCAGCCCCAGCATTTT.

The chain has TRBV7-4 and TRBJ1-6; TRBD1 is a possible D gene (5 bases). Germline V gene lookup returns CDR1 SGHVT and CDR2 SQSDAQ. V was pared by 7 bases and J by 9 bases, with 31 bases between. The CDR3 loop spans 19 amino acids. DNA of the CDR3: TGTGCCAGCACCTCAACGAAAACCGGGAGGAGATCAGGGACTTCACCCCTCCACTTT. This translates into CASTSTKTGRRSGTSPLHF.

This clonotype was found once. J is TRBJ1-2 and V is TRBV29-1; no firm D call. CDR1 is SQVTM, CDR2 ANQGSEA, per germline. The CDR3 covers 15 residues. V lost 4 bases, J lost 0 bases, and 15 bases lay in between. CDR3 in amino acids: CSVVQSGETNYGYTF. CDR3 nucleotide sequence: TGCAGCGTTGTCCAGTCGGGAGAGACTAACTATGGCTACACCTTC.

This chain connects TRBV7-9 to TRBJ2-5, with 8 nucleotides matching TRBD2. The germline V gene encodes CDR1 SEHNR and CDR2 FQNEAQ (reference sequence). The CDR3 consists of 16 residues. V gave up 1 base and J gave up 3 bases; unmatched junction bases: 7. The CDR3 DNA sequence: TGTGCCAGCAGCTTAGGCCCTAGCGGGCGAGAAGAGACCCAGTACTTC. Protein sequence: CASSLGPSGREETQYF.

CDR3 in DNA: TGTGCCGCAGAGGTAGGGCCGGACGTGGTTGGCTACACCTTC. Protein product: CAAEVGPDVVGYTF. The rearrangement uses TRBV28 and TRBJ1-2; no reliable D call. Germline-derived CDR1 and CDR2 are MDHEN and SYDVKM. Trimming shortened V by 11 bases and J by 7 bases, and 23 bases separated the two germline ends. The CDR3 contains 14 residues.

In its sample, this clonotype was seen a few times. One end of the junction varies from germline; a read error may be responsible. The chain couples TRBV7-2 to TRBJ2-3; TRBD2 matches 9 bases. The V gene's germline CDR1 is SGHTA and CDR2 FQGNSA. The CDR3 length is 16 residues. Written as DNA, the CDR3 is TGTGCCAGCAGCCTAGCAGCAATAGCGGGGGACTATACGCAGTATTTT. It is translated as CASSLAAIAGDYTQYF.

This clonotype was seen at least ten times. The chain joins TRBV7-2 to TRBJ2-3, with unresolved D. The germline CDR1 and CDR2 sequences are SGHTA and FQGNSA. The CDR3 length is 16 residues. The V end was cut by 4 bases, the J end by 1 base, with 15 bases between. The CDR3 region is CASSSSWAAGTDTQYF. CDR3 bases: TGTGCCAGCAGCTCATCCTGGGCGGCAGGCACAGATACGCAGTATTTT.